The 7 T cell receptor beta chains listed next were all sequenced from one sample in a study of shared clonotypes between healthy human individuals. Only in-frame clones appear in the TCRdb table, and some are missing; sequencing was by immunoSEQ multiplex PCR. The table lists millions of clones, roughly 92% of them singletons. Input material: naive CD4+ T cells sorted from blood. Subset noted: CD45RA+ positively selected. These receptors were collected from a man aged 18 to 29 in good health.

This chain connects TRBV15 to TRBJ1-4, with D hard to call. With 2 bases removed from V and 5 bases from J, the gap between germline ends came to 3 bases. Germline V gives CDR1 LNHNV, CDR2 YYDKDF (reference sequence). This CDR3 region has 12 residues. The CDR3 coding sequence is TGTGCCACCAGCAGAAACAATGAAAAACTGTTTTTT. As protein: CATSRNNEKLFF.

The gene calls are TRBV19 and TRBJ2-7; TRBD2 aligns across 7 bases. CDR1 is LNHDA and CDR2 is SQIVND in the germline V gene (reference sequence). The CDR3 is 13 residues long. Losses at the gene ends were 8 bases for V and 3 bases for J; bases not matched to a gene: 7. The CDR3 DNA is TGTGCCAGTGGGGCGGGAGAGGACTACGAGCAGTACTTC. This encodes CASGAGEDYEQYF.

This chain connects TRBV11-2 to TRBJ2-7; TRBD1 aligns across 8 bases. There are 13 residues in the CDR3. Looked up from germline, CDR1 is SGHAT and CDR2 is FQNNGV. V trimming: 5 bases; J trimming: 4 bases; junction bases outside the gene matches: 4. The DNA for the CDR3 is TGTGCCAGCAGCCCGGGACAGGATTACGAGCAGTACTTC. This translates into CASSPGQDYEQYF.

V gene TRBV19 combines with J gene TRBJ2-2, with D maybe TRBD2 (5 bases). The germline V gene has CDR1 LNHDA and CDR2 SQIVND (reference sequence). The CDR3 covers 16 residues. With 5 bases removed from V and 3 bases from J, the gap between germline ends came to 16 bases. The CDR3 bases are TGTGCCAGTAGTCCACTAGTTGACGCAGACACCGGGGAGCTGTTTTTT. Amino acid sequence: CASSPLVDADTGELFF.

The V call is TRBV2, the J call TRBJ2-1; TRBD1 matches at 8 bases. Germline CDR1 and CDR2: SNHLY and FYNNEI. The CDR3 covers 14 residues. V lost 6 bases to trimming and J lost 1 base; unmatched junction nucleotides: 2. CDR3 nucleotides: TGTGCCAGCAGATGGGACAGGTCCTACAATGAGCAGTTCTTC. It is translated as CASRWDRSYNEQFF.

The V and J genes are TRBV14 and TRBJ1-4; D gene ambiguous. V dropped 0 bases and J dropped 0 bases, with 5 bases sitting between them. Germline V gene data show CDR1 as SGHDN and CDR2 as FVKESK. This CDR3 region has 15 residues. The CDR3 spells CASSQEAATNEKLFF. DNA of the CDR3: TGTGCCAGCAGCCAAGAGGCAGCAACTAATGAAAAACTGTTTTTT.

The rearrangement links TRBV6-5 to TRBJ2-1; 9 nucleotides line up with TRBD2. The CDR3 is 16 amino acids. The trim removed 0 bases at V and 7 bases at J, leaving 7 bases unmatched. Looked up from germline, CDR1 is MNHEY and CDR2 is SVGAGI. In DNA, the CDR3 is TGTGCCAGCAGTTACTCCAGCGGGAGGCCCTCGAATGAGCAGTTCTTC. Its translation is CASSYSSGRPSNEQFF.